This entry features one T cell receptor beta chain sequence. This sample is drawn from a study of blood T cell repertoires in COVID-19. Study background: From the United States, Italy and Spain came samples of acute and convalescent COVID-19. Sample material is recorded as cDNA or gDNA derived from T cells, B-cell-depleted T cells, or PBMCs.

Authors' analysis steps: Amplified reference gene primers provided the basis for estimating nucleated cell counts. Some clones are missing from TCRdb's copy, which holds only in-frame ones; the method was immunoSEQ multiplex PCR. For V, J and clone size, that table is used; D and trimming come from the DNA. This table holds 80,000 to 100,000 clones, about 80% found once. This CDR3 is built from 17 residues. J gave up 4 bases and V 1 base, and 12 bases lay outside the gene matches. Germline V CDR1 and CDR2: LGHDT, YNNKEL (reference sequence). The sample consisted of peripheral blood. The V call is TRBV3-1 (or the pseudogene TRBV3-2), the J call TRBJ1-2; 7 bases are a match to TRBD1. The sequence came from a man in his 70s with acute or convalescent COVID-19. CDR3: CASSQAHGGQLLYGYTF. CDR3 DNA: TGTGCCAGCAGCCAAGCCCACGGGGGACAGCTCCTCTATGGCTACACCTTC.